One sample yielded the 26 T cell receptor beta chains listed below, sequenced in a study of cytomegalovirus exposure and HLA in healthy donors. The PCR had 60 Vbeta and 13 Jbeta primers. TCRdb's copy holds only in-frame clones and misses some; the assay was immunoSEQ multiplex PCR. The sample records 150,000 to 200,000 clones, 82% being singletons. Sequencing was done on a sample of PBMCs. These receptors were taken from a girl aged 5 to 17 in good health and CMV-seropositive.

This CDR3 reads CASTRTGLMNTEAFF. The CDR3 nucleotides read TGTGCCAGCACCCGGACAGGGCTCATGAACACTGAAGCTTTCTTT. The rearrangement links TRBV27 to TRBJ1-1; 8 bases fit TRBD1. In germline, CDR1 is MNHEY, CDR2 SMNVEV (reference sequence). The CDR3 runs 15 residues. After removal of 7 bases from V and 0 bases from J, the junction contained 7 bases not matched to a gene.

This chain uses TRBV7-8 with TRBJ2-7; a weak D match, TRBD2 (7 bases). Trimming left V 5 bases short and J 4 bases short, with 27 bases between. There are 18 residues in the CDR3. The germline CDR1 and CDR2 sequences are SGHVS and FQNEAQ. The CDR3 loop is CASSTKHREGEGPYEQYF. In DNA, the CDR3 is TGTGCCAGCAGCACAAAACACAGGGAAGGGGAGGGCCCTTACGAGCAGTACTTC.

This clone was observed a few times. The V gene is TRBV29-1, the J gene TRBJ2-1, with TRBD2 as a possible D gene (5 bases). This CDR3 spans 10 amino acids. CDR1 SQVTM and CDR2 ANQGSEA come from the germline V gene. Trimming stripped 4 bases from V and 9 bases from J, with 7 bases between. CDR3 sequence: CSVGETEQFF. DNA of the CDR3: TGCAGCGTTGGGGAGACTGAGCAGTTCTTC.

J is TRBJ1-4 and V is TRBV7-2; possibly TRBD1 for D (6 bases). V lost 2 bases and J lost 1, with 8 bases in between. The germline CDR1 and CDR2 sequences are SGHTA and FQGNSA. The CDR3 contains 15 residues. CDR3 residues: CASSLTRGTNEKLFF. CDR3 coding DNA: TGTGCCAGCAGCTTAACCAGGGGAACTAATGAAAAACTGTTTTTT. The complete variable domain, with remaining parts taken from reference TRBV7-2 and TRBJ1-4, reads GAGVSQSPSNKVTEKGKDVELRCDPISGHTALYWYRQSLGQGLEFLIYFQGNSAPDKSGLPSDRFSAERTGGSVSTLTIQRTQQEDSAVYLCASSLTRGTNEKLFFGSGTQLSVL.

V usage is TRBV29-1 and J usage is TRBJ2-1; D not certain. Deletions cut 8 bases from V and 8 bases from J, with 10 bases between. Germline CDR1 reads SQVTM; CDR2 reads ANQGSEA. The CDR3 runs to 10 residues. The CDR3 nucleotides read TGCAGCCTTATCTCTGATGAGCAGTTCTTC. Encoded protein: CSLISDEQFF.

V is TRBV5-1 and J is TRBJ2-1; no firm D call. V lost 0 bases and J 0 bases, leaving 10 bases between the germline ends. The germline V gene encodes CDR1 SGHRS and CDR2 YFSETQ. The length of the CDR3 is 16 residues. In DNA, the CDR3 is TGCGCCAGCAGCTTGGCAGGTCCCACCTCCTACAATGAGCAGTTCTTC. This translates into CASSLAGPTSYNEQFF.

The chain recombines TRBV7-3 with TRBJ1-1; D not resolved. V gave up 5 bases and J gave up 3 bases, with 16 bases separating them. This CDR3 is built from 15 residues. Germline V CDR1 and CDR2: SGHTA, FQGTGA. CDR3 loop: CASSDLGVADTEAFF. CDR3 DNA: TGTGCCAGCAGCGATCTCGGGGTAGCGGACACTGAAGCTTTCTTT.

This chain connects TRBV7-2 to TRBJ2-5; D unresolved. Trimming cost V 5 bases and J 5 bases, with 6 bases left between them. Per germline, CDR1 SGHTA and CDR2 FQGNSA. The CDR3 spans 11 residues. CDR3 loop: CASSLKETQYF. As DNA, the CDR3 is TGTGCCAGCAGCCTAAAGGAGACCCAGTACTTC. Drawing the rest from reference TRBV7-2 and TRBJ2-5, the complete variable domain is GAGVSQSPSNKVTEKGKDVELRCDPISGHTALYWYRQSLGQGLEFLIYFQGNSAPDKSGLPSDRFSAERTGGSVSTLTIQRTQQEDSAVYLCASSLKETQYFGPGTRLLVL.

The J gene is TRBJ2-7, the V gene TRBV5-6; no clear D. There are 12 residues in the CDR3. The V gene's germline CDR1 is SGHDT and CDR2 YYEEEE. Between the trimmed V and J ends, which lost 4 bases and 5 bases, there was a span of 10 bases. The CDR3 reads CASSTTRHEQYF. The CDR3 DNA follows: TGTGCCAGCAGCACTACCCGGCACGAGCAGTACTTC.

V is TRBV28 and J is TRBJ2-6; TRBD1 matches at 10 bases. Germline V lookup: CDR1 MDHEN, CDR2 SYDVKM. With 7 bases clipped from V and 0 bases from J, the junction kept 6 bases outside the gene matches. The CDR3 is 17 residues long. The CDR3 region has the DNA TGTGCCAGCACCAGGGACAGGGGACGCTCTGGGGCCAACGTCCTGACTTTC. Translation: CASTRDRGRSGANVLTF.

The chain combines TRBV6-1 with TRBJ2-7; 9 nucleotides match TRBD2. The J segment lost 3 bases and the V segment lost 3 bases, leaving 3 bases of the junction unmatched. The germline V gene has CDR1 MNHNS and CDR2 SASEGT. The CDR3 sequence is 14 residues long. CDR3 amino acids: CASSDSGRGYEQYF. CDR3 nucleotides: TGTGCCAGCAGTGATAGCGGGAGAGGCTACGAGCAGTACTTC.

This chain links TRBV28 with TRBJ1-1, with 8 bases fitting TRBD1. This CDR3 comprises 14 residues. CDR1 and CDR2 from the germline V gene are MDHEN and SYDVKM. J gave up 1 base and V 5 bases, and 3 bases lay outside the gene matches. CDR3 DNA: TGTGCCAGCAGTCAGGGACAGGCGAACACTGAAGCTTTCTTT. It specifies CASSQGQANTEAFF.

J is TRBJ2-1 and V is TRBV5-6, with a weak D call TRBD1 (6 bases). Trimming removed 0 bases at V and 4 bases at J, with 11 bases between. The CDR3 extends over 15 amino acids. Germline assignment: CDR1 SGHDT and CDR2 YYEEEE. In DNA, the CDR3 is TGTGCCAGCAGCTTGGTTAGGGGGTCTTACAATGAGCAGTTCTTC. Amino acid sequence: CASSLVRGSYNEQFF.

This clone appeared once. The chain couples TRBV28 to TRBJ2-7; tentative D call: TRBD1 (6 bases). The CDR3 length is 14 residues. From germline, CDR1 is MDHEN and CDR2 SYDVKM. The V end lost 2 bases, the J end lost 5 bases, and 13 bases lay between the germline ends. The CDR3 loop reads CASSLTDRRDEQYF. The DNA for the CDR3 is TGTGCCAGCAGTTTAACGGACAGAAGGGACGAGCAGTACTTC.

This chain's CDR3 is CASSHTVEGVLGYGYTF. The CDR3 DNA is TGTGCCAGCTCACATACCGTAGAGGGGGTCTTGGGATATGGCTACACCTTC. V and J are TRBV18 and TRBJ1-2; tentatively, D is TRBD1 (6 bases). V lost 4 bases to trimming and J lost 5 bases, with 23 bases between them. This CDR3 spans 17 amino acids. Looked up from germline, CDR1 is KGHSH and CDR2 is LQKENI.

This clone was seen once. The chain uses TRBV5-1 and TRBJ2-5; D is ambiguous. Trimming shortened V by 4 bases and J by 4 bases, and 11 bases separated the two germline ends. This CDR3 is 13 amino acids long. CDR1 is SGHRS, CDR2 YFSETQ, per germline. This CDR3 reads CASSPPLSETQYF. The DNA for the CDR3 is TGCGCCAGCAGCCCTCCCCTTTCAGAGACCCAGTACTTC.

The DNA of the CDR3 is TGTGCCAGCAGCTTACTTCCACGAGGGGAGACCCAGTACTTC. Translating it yields CASSLLPRGETQYF. The J gene is TRBJ2-5, the V gene TRBV7-6; a possible D gene is TRBD2 (5 bases). CDR3 length: 14 residues. Trimming cost V 2 bases and J 5 bases, with 12 bases left between them. Germline assignment: CDR1 SGHVS and CDR2 FNYEAQ.

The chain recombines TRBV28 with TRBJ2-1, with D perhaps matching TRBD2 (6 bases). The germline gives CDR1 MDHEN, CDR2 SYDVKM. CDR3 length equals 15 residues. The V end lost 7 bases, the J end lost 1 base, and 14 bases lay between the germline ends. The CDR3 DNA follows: TGTGCCAGCACTAGACTGGAGGGTTCCTACAATGAGCAGTTCTTC. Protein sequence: CASTRLEGSYNEQFF.

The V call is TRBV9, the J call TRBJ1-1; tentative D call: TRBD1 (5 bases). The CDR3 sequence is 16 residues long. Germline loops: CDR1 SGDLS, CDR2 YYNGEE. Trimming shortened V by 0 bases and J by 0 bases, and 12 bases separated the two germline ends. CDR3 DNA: TGTGCCAGCAGCGTAGCTCCGACAGATATGAACACTGAAGCTTTCTTT. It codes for CASSVAPTDMNTEAFF.

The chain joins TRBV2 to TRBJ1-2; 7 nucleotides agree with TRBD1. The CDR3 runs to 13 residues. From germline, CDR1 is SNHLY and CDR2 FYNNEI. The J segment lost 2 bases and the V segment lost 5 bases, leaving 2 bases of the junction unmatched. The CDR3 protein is CASSRDSNYGYTF. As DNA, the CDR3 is TGTGCCAGCAGTCGGGACAGCAACTATGGCTACACCTTC.

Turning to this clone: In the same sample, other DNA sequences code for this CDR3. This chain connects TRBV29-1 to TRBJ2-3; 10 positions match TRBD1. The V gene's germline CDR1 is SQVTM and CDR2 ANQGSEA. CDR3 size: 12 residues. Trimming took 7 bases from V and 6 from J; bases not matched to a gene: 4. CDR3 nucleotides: TGCAGCGCAGACAGGGGGCTCGATACGCAGTATTTT. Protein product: CSADRGLDTQYF.

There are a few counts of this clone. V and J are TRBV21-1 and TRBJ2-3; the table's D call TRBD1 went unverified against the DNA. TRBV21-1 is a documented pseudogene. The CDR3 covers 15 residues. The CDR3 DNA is TGTGCCACCTCAACCGAGACAGGGGACACAGATACGCAGTATTTT. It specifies CATSTETGDTDTQYF.

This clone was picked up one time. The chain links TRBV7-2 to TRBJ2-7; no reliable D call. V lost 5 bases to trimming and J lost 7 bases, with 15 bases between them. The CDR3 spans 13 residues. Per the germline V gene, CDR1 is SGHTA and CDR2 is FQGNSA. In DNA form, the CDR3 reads TGTGCCAGCAGCCCCGACCCCACGACTGAGCAGTACTTC. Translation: CASSPDPTTEQYF. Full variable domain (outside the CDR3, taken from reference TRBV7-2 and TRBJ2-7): GAGVSQSPSNKVTEKGKDVELRCDPISGHTALYWYRQSLGQGLEFLIYFQGNSAPDKSGLPSDRFSAERTGGSVSTLTIQRTQQEDSAVYLCASSPDPTTEQYFGPGTRLTVT.

The CDR3 nucleotides read TGCGCCAGCAGCTTGTTACTAGCTCCCTACAATGAGCAGTTCTTC. Protein: CASSLLLAPYNEQFF. The rearrangement uses TRBV5-1 and TRBJ2-1; a weak D match, TRBD2 (6 bases). The CDR3 runs to 15 residues. The V and J ends lost 1 base and 2 bases respectively, with 10 bases between them. Germline V CDR1 and CDR2: SGHRS, YFSETQ.

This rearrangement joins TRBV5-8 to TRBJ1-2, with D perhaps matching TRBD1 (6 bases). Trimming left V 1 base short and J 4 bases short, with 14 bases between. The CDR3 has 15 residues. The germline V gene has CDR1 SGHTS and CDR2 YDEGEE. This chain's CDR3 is CASSLYGGGGYGYTF. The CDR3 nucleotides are TGTGCCAGCAGCTTGTATGGGGGCGGTGGCTATGGCTACACCTTC.

The CDR3 region is CASSYTTRNTEAFF. CDR3 bases: TGTGCCAGCAGTTATACAACCAGGAACACTGAAGCTTTCTTT. V and J are TRBV13 and TRBJ1-1, with D hard to call. V was clipped by 6 bases and J by 1 base, with 12 bases between them. The germline V gene has CDR1 PRHDT and CDR2 FYEKMQ (reference sequence). The CDR3 is 14 amino acids.